This entry describes one T cell receptor (beta chain). TCRdb re-analyzed the PCR reads through MiXCR. The data contain some 27,000 clones, approximately 22% of them singletons. CDR3 length equals 15 residues. CDR1 and CDR2 (germline): DFQATT, SNEGSKA (reference sequence). J gave up 3 bases and V 0 bases, and 8 bases lay outside the gene matches. The data were obtained in a study of metastatic and nonmetastatic thyroid tumors. Patients had received no treatment of any kind before thyroid surgery. The chain joins TRBV20-1 to TRBJ2-7; TRBD2 matches at 7 bases. The clonotype originates from a male donor with papillary thyroid cancer or a benign thyroid nodule (not recorded which). Some clones in this sample may be carry-over from other donors' samples. The sequenced sample consisted of blood. The CDR3 protein is CSARERGRADYEQYF. DNA of the CDR3: TGCAGTGCTAGAGAGCGGGGGAGGGCGGACTACGAGCAGTACTTC.